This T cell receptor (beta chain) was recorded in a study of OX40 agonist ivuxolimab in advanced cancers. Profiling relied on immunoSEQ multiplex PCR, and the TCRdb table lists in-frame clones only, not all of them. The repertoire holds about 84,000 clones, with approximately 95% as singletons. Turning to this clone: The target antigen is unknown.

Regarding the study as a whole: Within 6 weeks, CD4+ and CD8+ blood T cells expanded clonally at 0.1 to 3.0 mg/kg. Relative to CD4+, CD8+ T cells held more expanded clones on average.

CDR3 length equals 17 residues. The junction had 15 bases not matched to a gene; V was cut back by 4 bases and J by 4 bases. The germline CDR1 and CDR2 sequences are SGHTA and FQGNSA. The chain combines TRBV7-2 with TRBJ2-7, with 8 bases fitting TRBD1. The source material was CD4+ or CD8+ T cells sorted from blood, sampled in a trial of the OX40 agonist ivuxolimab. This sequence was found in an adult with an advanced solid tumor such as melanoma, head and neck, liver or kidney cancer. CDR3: CASSSGGTGGSFYEQYF. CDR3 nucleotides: TGTGCCAGCAGCTCCGGGGGTACAGGGGGATCTTTTTACGAGCAGTACTTC.